This TCR beta chain came from a study of blood T cell repertoires in COVID-19. Background on the study: PBMCs, B-cell-depleted T cells, or T cells were the source of the cDNA or gDNA that made up the material.

Per the study methods: Amplification of reference gene primers provided the estimated nucleated cell counts. The data were produced by immunoSEQ multiplex PCR, yet TCRdb's version contains in-frame clones alone and is incomplete. The V and J calls and clone size are taken from that table; D and trimming were inferred from the DNA. The data show about 310,000 clones, about 88% seen once. With V trimmed by 4 bases and J by 7 bases, 15 bases remained unmatched. Germline assignment: CDR1 MDHEN and CDR2 SYDVKM. The CDR3 has 17 amino acids. Living in about two dozen US areas, the participants were between roughly 18 and 89 years of age.

The sequenced sample was PBMCs or T cells enriched from blood (not recorded which). The source of this sequence is a woman in her thirties or forties who had recovered from COVID-19. The chain couples TRBV28 to TRBJ2-2, with 7 bases identical to TRBD2. CDR3 DNA: TGTGCCAGCAGTTCCCTATTCTTGGGGGAGGGTAACGGGGAGCTGTTTTTT. This encodes CASSSLFLGEGNGELFF.